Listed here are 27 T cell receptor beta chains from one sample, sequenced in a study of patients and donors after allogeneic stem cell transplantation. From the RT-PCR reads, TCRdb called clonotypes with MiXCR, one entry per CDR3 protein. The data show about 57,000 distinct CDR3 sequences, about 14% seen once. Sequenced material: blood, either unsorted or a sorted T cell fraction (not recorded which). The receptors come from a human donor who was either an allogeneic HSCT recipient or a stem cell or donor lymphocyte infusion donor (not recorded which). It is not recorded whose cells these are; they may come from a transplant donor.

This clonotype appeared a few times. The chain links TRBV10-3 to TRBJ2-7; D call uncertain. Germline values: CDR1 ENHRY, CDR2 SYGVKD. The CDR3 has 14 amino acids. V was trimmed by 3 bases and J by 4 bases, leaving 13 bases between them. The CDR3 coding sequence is TGTGCCATCAGTGACCTTGGCGGCCTGTACGAGCAGTACTTC. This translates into CAISDLGGLYEQYF.

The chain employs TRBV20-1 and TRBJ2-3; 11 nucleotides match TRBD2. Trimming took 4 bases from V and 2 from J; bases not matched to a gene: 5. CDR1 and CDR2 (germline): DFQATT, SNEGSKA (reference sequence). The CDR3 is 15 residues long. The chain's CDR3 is CSAIRLAGYTDTQYF. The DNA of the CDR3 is TGCAGTGCTATCAGACTAGCGGGATACACAGATACGCAGTATTTT.

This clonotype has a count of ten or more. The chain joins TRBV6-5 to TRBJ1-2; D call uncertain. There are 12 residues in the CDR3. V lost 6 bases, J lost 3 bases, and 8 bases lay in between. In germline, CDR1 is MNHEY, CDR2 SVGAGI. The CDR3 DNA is TGTGCCAGCAGGGAGACCCACTATGGCTACACCTTC. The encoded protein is CASRETHYGYTF.

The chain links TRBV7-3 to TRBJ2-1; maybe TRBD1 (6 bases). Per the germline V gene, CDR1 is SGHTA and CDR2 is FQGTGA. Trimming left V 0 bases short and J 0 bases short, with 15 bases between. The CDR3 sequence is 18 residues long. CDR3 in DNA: TGTGCCAGCAGCTTAACTGATTGGGGGCCGAGCTCCTACAATGAGCAGTTCTTC. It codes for CASSLTDWGPSSYNEQFF.

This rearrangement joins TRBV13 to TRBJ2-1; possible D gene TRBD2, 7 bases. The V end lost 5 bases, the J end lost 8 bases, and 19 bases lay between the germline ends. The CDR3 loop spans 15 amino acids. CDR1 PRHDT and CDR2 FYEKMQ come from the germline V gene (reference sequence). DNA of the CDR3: TGTGCCAGCAGCCCGGGTGGGGGGGCCTTGGATGAGCAGTTCTTC. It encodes CASSPGGGALDEQFF.

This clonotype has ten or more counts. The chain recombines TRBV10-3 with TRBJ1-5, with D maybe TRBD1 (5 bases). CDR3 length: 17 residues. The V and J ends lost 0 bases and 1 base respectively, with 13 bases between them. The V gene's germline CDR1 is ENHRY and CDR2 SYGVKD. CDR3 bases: TGTGCCATCAGTGAGTCTGCGCCAGGGCAAAGCAATCAGCCCCAGCATTTT. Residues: CAISESAPGQSNQPQHF.

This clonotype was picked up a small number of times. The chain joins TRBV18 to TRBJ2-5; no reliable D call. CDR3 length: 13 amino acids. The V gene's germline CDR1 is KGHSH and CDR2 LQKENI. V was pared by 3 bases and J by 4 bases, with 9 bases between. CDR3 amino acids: CASSPSKSETQYF. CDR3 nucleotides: TGTGCCAGCTCACCTTCCAAGTCAGAGACCCAGTACTTC.

The CDR3: CASSLRAKGNTIYF. DNA of the CDR3: TGTGCCAGCAGCTTACGGGCGAAAGGAAACACCATATATTTT. The chain has TRBV11-2 and TRBJ1-3; D remains unclear. Trimming left V 2 bases short and J 4 bases short, with 9 bases between. Per the germline V gene, CDR1 is SGHAT and CDR2 is FQNNGV. The CDR3 has 14 residues.

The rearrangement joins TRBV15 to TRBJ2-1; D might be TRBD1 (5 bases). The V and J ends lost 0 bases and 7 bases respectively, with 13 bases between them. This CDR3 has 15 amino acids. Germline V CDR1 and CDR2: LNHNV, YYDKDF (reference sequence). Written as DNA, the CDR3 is TGTGCCACCAGCAGAGATCAGAGAGCAGGGAATGAGCAGTTCTTC. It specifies CATSRDQRAGNEQFF.

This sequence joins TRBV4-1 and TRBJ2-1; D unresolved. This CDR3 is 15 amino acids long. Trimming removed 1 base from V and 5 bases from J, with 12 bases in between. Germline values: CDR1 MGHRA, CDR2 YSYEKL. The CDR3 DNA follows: TGCGCCAGCAGCCAAGTAGTAAGGGTGGACAATGAGCAGTTCTTC. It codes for CASSQVVRVDNEQFF.

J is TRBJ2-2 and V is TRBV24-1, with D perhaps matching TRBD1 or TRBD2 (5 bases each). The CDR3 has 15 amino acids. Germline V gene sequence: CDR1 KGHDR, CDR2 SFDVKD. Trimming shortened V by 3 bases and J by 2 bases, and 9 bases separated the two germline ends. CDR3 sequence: CATSDEGINTGELFF. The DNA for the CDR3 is TGTGCCACCAGTGATGAGGGGATTAACACCGGGGAGCTGTTTTTT.

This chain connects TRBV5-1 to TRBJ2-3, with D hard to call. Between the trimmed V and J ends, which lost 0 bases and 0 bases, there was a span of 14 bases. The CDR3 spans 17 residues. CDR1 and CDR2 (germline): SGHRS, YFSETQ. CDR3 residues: CASSLELGWESTDTQYF. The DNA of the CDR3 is TGCGCCAGCAGCTTGGAATTGGGCTGGGAAAGCACAGATACGCAGTATTTT.

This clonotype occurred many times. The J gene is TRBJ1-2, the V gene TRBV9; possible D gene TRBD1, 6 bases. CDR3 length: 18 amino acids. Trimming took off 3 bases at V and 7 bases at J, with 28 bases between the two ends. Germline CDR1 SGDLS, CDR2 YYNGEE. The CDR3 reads CASSGGGPGALLGSGYTF. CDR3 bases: TGTGCCAGCAGCGGTGGGGGGCCAGGGGCCCTCCTAGGAAGTGGCTACACCTTC.

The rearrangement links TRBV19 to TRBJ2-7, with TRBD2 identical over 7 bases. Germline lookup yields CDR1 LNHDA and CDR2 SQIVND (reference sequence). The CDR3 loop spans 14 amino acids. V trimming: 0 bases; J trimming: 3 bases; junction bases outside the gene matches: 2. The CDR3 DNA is TGTGCCAGTAGTATAGACAGGGAGGGCTACGAGCAGTACTTC. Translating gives CASSIDREGYEQYF. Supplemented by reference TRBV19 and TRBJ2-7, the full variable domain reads DGGITQSPKYLFRKEGQNVTLSCEQNLNHDAMYWYRQDPGQGLRLIYYSQIVNDFQKGDIAEGYSVSREKKESFPLTVTSAQKNPTAFYLCASSIDREGYEQYFGPGTRLTVT.

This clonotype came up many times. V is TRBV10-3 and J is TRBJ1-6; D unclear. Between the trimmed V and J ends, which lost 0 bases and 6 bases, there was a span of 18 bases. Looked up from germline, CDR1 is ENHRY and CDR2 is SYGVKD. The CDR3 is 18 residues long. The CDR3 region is CAISESMAWAGFNSPLHF. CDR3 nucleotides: TGTGCCATCAGTGAGTCGATGGCTTGGGCGGGTTTTAATTCACCCCTCCACTTT.

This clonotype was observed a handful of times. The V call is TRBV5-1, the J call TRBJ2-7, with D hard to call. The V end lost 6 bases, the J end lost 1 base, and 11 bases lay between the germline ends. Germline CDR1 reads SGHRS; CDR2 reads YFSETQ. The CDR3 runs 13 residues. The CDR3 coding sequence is TGCGCCAGCACTCCTCTAACTTCCTACGAGCAGTACTTC. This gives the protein CASTPLTSYEQYF.

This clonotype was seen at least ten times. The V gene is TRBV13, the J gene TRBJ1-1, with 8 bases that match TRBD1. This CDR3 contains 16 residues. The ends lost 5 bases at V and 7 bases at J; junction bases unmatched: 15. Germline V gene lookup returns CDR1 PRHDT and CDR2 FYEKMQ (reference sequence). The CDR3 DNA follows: TGTGCCAGCAGCACCCAGGACAGGGTGAAATCCAATGAAGCTTTCTTT. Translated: CASSTQDRVKSNEAFF.

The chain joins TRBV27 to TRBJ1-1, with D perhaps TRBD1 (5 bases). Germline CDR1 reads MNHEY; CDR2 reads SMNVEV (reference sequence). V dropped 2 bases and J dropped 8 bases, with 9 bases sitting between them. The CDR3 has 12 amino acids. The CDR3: CASSLQGREAFF. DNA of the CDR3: TGTGCCAGCAGTTTACAGGGAAGGGAAGCTTTCTTT.

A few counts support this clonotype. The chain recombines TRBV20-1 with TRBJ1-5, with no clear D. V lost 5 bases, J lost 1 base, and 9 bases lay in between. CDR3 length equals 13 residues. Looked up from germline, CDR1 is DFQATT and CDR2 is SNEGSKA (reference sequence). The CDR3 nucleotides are TGCAGTGCTTGCGCGAGAAGCAATCAGCCCCAGCATTTT. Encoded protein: CSACARSNQPQHF.

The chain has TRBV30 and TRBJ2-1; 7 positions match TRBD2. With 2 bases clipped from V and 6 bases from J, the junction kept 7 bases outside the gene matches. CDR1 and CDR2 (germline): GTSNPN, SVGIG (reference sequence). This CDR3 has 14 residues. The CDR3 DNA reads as TGTGCCTGGAGTAGTGGGGGGACTACCAATGAGCAGTTCTTC. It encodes CAWSSGGTTNEQFF.

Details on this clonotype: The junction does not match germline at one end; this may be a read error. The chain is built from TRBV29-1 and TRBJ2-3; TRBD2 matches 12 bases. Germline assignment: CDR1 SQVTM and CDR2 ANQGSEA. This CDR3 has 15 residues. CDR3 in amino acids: CSVEETSGSTDTLYF. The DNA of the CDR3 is TGCAGCGTTGAAGAGACTAGCGGGAGCACAGATACGCTGTATTTT.

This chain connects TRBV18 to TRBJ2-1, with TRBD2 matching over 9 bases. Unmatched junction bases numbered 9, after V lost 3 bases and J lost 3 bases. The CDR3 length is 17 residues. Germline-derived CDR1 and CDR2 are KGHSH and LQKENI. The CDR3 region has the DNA TGTGCCAGCTCACCCGGGATAGCGGGAGCTATCTACAATGAGCAGTTCTTC. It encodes CASSPGIAGAIYNEQFF.

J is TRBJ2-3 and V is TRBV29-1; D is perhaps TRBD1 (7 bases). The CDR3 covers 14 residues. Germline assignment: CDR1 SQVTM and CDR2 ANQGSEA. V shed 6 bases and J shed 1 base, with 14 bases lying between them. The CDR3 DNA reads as TGCAGCGTCCCCAGGGGGGAGGGCACAGATACGCAGTATTTT. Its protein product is CSVPRGEGTDTQYF.

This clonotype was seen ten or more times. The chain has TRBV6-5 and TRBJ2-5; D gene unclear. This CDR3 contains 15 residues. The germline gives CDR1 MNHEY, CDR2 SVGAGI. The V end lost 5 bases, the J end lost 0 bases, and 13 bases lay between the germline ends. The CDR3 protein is CASSDQDGYQETQYF. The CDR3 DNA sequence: TGTGCCAGCAGTGACCAGGACGGATACCAAGAGACCCAGTACTTC.

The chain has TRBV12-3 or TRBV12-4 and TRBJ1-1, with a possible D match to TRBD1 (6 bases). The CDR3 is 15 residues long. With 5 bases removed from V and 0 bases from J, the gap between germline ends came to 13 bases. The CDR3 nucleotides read TGTGCCAGCAGTGGGGGACAACCCTTGAACACTGAAGCTTTCTTT. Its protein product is CASSGGQPLNTEAFF.

The DNA for the CDR3 is TGCGCCAGCAGCTCAGGAGGGAAGGGTCCTGCCCAAGAGACCCAGTACTTC. As protein: CASSSGGKGPAQETQYF. V and J are TRBV5-1 and TRBJ2-5; perhaps TRBD2 as D (6 bases). Germline CDR1 is SGHRS and CDR2 is YFSETQ. This CDR3 comprises 17 residues. V lost 3 bases, J lost 1 base, and 19 bases lay in between.

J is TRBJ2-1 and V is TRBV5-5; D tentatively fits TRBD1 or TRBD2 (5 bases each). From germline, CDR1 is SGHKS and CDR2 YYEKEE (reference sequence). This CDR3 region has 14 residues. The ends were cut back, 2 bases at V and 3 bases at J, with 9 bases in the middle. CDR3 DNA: TGTGCCAGCAGCTTCCGGGACGGCTACAATGAGCAGTTCTTC. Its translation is CASSFRDGYNEQFF.